The rows below give T cell receptor beta chains drawn from one sample of a study of T cell clones after liver transplantation. Repertoires were generated with immunoSEQ multiplex PCR, while TCRdb's copy carries only in-frame clones and drops some. This table holds 20,000 to 30,000 clones, 69% found once. Specimen: CD4+ T cells from blood, collected before liver transplant. These receptors all come from a human donor who received a liver transplant. Each CDR3 is given with its conserved first and last residue. Fields, in order: CDR3 protein, CDR3 DNA, D gene, V gene, J gene, clone size. A D gene is named only where the DNA matches it firmly. Only part of the rows carry a size: once, few, many, or a class if the clone is expanded.

CASSQGLAGVETQYF	TGCGCCAGCAGCCAAGGCCTAGCGGGAGTCGAGACCCAGTACTTC	TRBD2	TRBV4-3	TRBJ2-5	once
CARVEQGHTEAFF	TGTGCCAGGGTCGAACAGGGCCACACTGAAGCTTTCTTT	-	TRBV2	TRBJ1-1	-
CASSTLGRGQGWDEKLFF	TGTGCCAGTAGTACGCTCGGCCGTGGGCAGGGATGGGATGAAAAACTGTTTTTT	-	TRBV19	TRBJ1-4	-
CASRPTGHTDTQYF	TGTGCCAGCAGGCCAACAGGGCACACAGATACGCAGTATTTT	-	TRBV28	TRBJ2-3	-
CASSYSIKGNTGELFF	TGTGCCAGCAGTTACTCAATCAAGGGAAACACCGGGGAGCTGTTTTTT	-	TRBV6-5	TRBJ2-2	-
CASSEARGTNEKLFF	TGTGCCAGCAGTGAAGCAAGGGGCACTAATGAAAAACTGTTTTTT	-	TRBV6-1	TRBJ1-4	-
CASSILAEQRGTDTQYF	TGCGCCAGCAGCATCCTAGCGGAGCAAAGGGGGACAGATACGCAGTATTTT	-	TRBV5-1	TRBJ2-3	-
CASSPGTSGTRRTDTQYF	TGCGCCAGCAGCCCCGGGACTAGCGGGACTAGACGCACAGATACGCAGTATTTT	TRBD2	TRBV10-2	TRBJ2-3	-
CASSSGTIYEQYF	TGCGCCAGCAGCTCCGGGACTATCTACGAGCAGTACTTC	TRBD2	TRBV5-1	TRBJ2-7	-
CASSSPGQANLSPLHF	TGTGCCAGTAGTTCCCCCGGACAGGCAAATTTGTCACCCCTCCACTTT	TRBD1	TRBV19	TRBJ1-6	few
CASSQDIRTSANYGYTF	TGCGCCAGCAGCCAAGATATAAGGACATCAGCTAACTATGGCTACACCTTC	-	TRBV4-1	TRBJ1-2	-
CASSSFGTINEQFF	TGTGCCAGCAGCTCGTTCGGGACTATCAATGAGCAGTTCTTC	TRBD2	TRBV11-2	TRBJ2-1	-
CASSDGTLNTGELFF	TGTGCCAGCAGTGACGGGACACTGAACACCGGGGAGCTGTTTTTT	-	TRBV27	TRBJ2-2	few
CASSEGRGYTF	TGTGCCAGCAGTGAAGGTCGTGGCTACACCTTC	-	TRBV25-1	TRBJ1-2	few
CASSEDWFGELFF	TGTGCCAGCAGTGAAGACTGGTTCGGGGAGCTGTTTTTT	-	TRBV6-1	TRBJ2-2	few
CASSTGTPNTGELFF	TGTGCTAGCAGCACCGGGACTCCGAACACCGGGGAGCTGTTTTTT	-	TRBV7-7	TRBJ2-2	-
CASSELAGGERTDTQYF	TGTGCCAGCAGTGAACTAGCGGGGGGGGAGCGCACAGATACGCAGTATTTT	TRBD2	TRBV6-1	TRBJ2-3	-
CASSPVVGGYQETQYF	TGTGCCAGCAGCCCGGTCGTTGGCGGGTACCAAGAGACCCAGTACTTC	-	TRBV11-2	TRBJ2-5	-
CASSRDRGLQEQFF	TGTGCCAGTTCCCGGGACAGGGGGCTACAAGAGCAGTTCTTC	TRBD1	TRBV6-1	TRBJ2-1	-